Shown below are 32 T cell receptor beta chains from a single sample sequenced in a study of CD8 T cells in Susac syndrome (dated by TCRdb to between 2018 and 2021). The library was made by the immunoSEQ multiplex PCR assay. RNA was extracted with the RNeasy kit and about 0.45 to 1 ug was reverse transcribed using random hexamers. TCRdb reprocessing: public reads trimmed at Q25 with fastp, clones called with MiXCR, in-frame beta chains kept. CDR3 protein duplicates are merged, each entry listing the most common genes and DNA. Present in this sample are around 150,000 distinct CDR3 sequences, around 95% of which were seen just once. 0.065% to 0.095% of the sample comes from the top ten. The sequencing input was CD4+ T cells from PBMCs. These receptors were taken from a human donor with Susac syndrome.

The chain recombines TRBV7-3 with TRBJ2-1; 8 bases align to TRBD2. The CDR3 has 15 residues. V shed 5 bases and J 6 bases; nucleotides not matched to a gene: 9. Germline V gene sequence: CDR1 SGHTA, CDR2 FQGTGA. CDR3 DNA sequence: TGTGCCAGCAGCGTACTCGGGGGGGCGGGCAATGAGCAGTTCTTC. As protein: CASSVLGGAGNEQFF.

CDR3 nucleotide sequence: TGTGCCAGCAGCAAGCAGAATAGATCCTCTGGGGCCAACGTCCTGACTTTC. This gives the protein CASSKQNRSSGANVLTF. The chain employs TRBV28 and TRBJ2-6, with D hard to call. Trimming removed 6 bases from V and 0 bases from J, with 15 bases in between. CDR1 is MDHEN, CDR2 SYDVKM, per germline. The CDR3 runs 17 residues.

The gene calls are TRBV18 and TRBJ1-4; 9 bases fit TRBD1. Germline CDR1 KGHSH, CDR2 LQKENI. The CDR3 is 16 amino acids. J was trimmed by 1 base and V by 6 bases; bases with no gene match: 6. CDR3 sequence: CASSEPGQGTNEKLFF. The CDR3 DNA reads TGTGCCAGCTCGGAACCGGGACAGGGAACTAATGAAAAACTGTTTTTT.

This clonotype was seen once. This chain links TRBV20-1 with TRBJ2-5; 11 bases fit TRBD2. CDR1 DFQATT and CDR2 SNEGSKA come from the germline V gene (reference sequence). The CDR3 has 13 residues. The trim removed 6 bases at V and 2 bases at J, leaving 2 bases unmatched. As DNA, the CDR3 is TGCAGTGCCACTAGCGGGGGACAAGAGACCCAGTACTTC. Translation gives CSATSGGQETQYF.

This sequence joins TRBV5-1 and TRBJ2-7; D might be TRBD1 or TRBD2, each matching 5 bases. The germline V gene has CDR1 SGHRS and CDR2 YFSETQ. The CDR3 totals 15 residues. The V gene lost 3 bases and the J gene lost 4 bases, with 17 bases spanning the gap. This chain's CDR3 is CASSSGPTLNYEQYF. CDR3 nucleotides: TGCGCCAGCAGCTCGGGACCGACTTTGAATTACGAGCAGTACTTC.

The table lists this clonotype with a few counts. The chain is built from TRBV19 and TRBJ2-3; D not certain. Trimming removed 5 bases at V and 6 bases at J, with 6 bases between. The CDR3 has 11 amino acids. Germline CDR1 is LNHDA and CDR2 is SQIVND (reference sequence). This chain's CDR3 is CASSVSDTQYF. CDR3 nucleotides: TGTGCCAGTAGTGTGTCCGATACGCAGTATTTT.

The genes are TRBV13 and TRBJ2-1; 11 nucleotides agree with TRBD2. The CDR3 sequence is 15 residues long. V was clipped by 5 bases and J by 5 bases; unmatched bases: 5. Germline V lookup: CDR1 PRHDT, CDR2 FYEKMQ (reference sequence). For the CDR3, the DNA is TGTGCCAGCAGCCCGGGACTAGCGGTTGACAATGAGCAGTTCTTC. Residues: CASSPGLAVDNEQFF.

This rearrangement joins TRBV12-3 or TRBV12-4 to TRBJ1-2; no definite D call. The CDR3 has 14 amino acids. Between the trimmed V and J ends, which lost 1 base and 4 bases, there was a span of 10 bases. CDR3 sequence reads: CASSLGTSGYGYTF. DNA for the CDR3: TGTGCCAGCAGTTTAGGAACATCTGGCTATGGCTACACCTTC.

The V and J genes are TRBV4-1 and TRBJ2-5; D uncertain. V gave up 1 base and J gave up 2 bases, with 8 bases separating them. CDR1 and CDR2 (germline): MGHRA, YSYEKL. The length of the CDR3 is 14 residues. The DNA for the CDR3 is TGCGCCAGCAGCCAAGGAGTAGCACAAGAGACCCAGTACTTC. Amino acids: CASSQGVAQETQYF.

In this sample, this clonotype turned up once. The chain uses TRBV2 and TRBJ1-2; 7 bases fit TRBD1. Trimming at V came to 6 bases and at J to 4 bases, leaving 11 bases not matched to a gene. Germline V gene sequence: CDR1 SNHLY, CDR2 FYNNEI. The CDR3 is made up of 15 amino acids. DNA of the CDR3: TGTGCCAGCAGCACCGAATCCGGACAGGTCTATGGCTACACCTTC. This encodes CASSTESGQVYGYTF.

V is TRBV29-1 and J is TRBJ2-6; D might be TRBD1 (5 bases). Germline loops: CDR1 SQVTM, CDR2 ANQGSEA. This CDR3 spans 16 amino acids. The CDR3 loop reads CRFLRTISSGANVLTF. DNA for the CDR3: TGCCGGTTCCTCCGGACAATCAGCTCTGGGGCCAACGTCCTGACTTTC.

This CDR3 reads CSARDGRALNTEAFF. In DNA, the CDR3 is TGCAGTGCTAGAGATGGGAGGGCCCTGAACACTGAAGCTTTCTTT. The rearrangement uses TRBV20-1 and TRBJ1-1; no clear D. Germline-derived CDR1 and CDR2 are DFQATT and SNEGSKA (reference sequence). The V and J ends lost 0 bases and 0 bases respectively, with 11 bases between them. CDR3 size: 15 residues.

This chain joins TRBV12-3 or TRBV12-4 and TRBJ2-3; D is perhaps TRBD1 (6 bases). V was trimmed by 6 bases and J by 3 bases, leaving 16 bases between them. The CDR3 extends over 15 amino acids. CDR3 sequence: CASRTQGFGTDTQYF. CDR3 nucleotide sequence: TGTGCCAGCAGGACGCAGGGGTTTGGTACAGATACGCAGTATTTT.

The J gene is TRBJ2-7, the V gene TRBV28, with a possible D match to TRBD1 (6 bases). CDR3 length: 16 amino acids. V dropped 6 bases and J dropped 2 bases, with 20 bases sitting between them. Germline values: CDR1 MDHEN, CDR2 SYDVKM. The CDR3 sequence: CASRKSTGTLTYEQYF. CDR3 nucleotides: TGTGCCAGCAGGAAAAGCACCGGGACACTCACCTACGAGCAGTACTTC.

V gene TRBV11-2 combines with J gene TRBJ2-1, with 7 bases aligning to TRBD1. The germline gives CDR1 SGHAT, CDR2 FQNNGV. This CDR3 region has 19 residues. V lost 1 base, J lost 0 bases, and 12 bases stayed unmatched. The CDR3 protein is CASSLAILTGPSSYNEQFF. The CDR3 bases are TGTGCCAGCAGCTTAGCCATCTTGACAGGGCCAAGCTCCTACAATGAGCAGTTCTTC.

The chain links TRBV18 to TRBJ2-7; no firm D call. Germline CDR1 KGHSH, CDR2 LQKENI. The CDR3 length is 14 residues. Trimming shortened V by 3 bases and J by 2 bases, and 11 bases separated the two germline ends. CDR3 nucleotides: TGTGCCAGCTCACCGATTGAAGGTACCTACGAGCAGTACTTC. It yields the protein CASSPIEGTYEQYF.

The chain couples TRBV11-2 to TRBJ2-7; no clear D gene. Germline CDR1 and CDR2: SGHAT and FQNNGV. V lost 0 bases and J lost 0, with 9 bases in between. CDR3 length: 15 residues. CDR3 amino acids: CASSLEELSSYEQYF. The CDR3, as DNA: TGTGCCAGCAGCTTAGAAGAGTTGAGCTCCTACGAGCAGTACTTC.

In DNA, the CDR3 is TGCAGCGCTAACAGGGGACCCAATGAGCAGTTCTTC. It specifies CSANRGPNEQFF. The V and J genes are TRBV29-1 and TRBJ2-1; 7 positions match TRBD1. The CDR3 is 12 amino acids. V lost 7 bases and J lost 6; bases outside the gene matches: 6. Germline V gene lookup returns CDR1 SQVTM and CDR2 ANQGSEA.

The J gene is TRBJ2-2, the V gene TRBV5-1, with 10 bases fitting TRBD2. V lost 3 bases to trimming and J lost 1 base; unmatched junction nucleotides: 3. CDR1 SGHRS and CDR2 YFSETQ come from the germline V gene. The CDR3 length is 16 residues. The CDR3 protein is CASSSGLAENTGELFF. For the CDR3, the DNA is TGCGCCAGCAGCTCCGGACTAGCGGAGAACACCGGGGAGCTGTTTTTT.

V usage is TRBV12-3 or TRBV12-4 and J usage is TRBJ1-1; D is perhaps TRBD1 (6 bases). This CDR3 is 11 amino acids long. V lost 6 bases and J lost 11, with 13 bases in between. The DNA for the CDR3 is TGTGCCAGCAGCCCAGGGGTTTTCGCTTTCTTT. Encoded protein: CASSPGVFAFF.

The V gene is TRBV3-1, the J gene TRBJ2-7, with D possibly matching TRBD2 (6 bases). Trimming cost V 4 bases and J 5 bases, with 12 bases left between them. The CDR3 contains 13 residues. Germline CDR1 reads LGHDT; CDR2 reads YNNKEL (reference sequence). The CDR3, as DNA: TGTGCCAGCAGCCCAAGGAGGGTCCACGAGCAGTACTTC. Translation: CASSPRRVHEQYF.

V and J are TRBV11-2 and TRBJ2-6; D not resolved. Germline CDR1 reads SGHAT; CDR2 reads FQNNGV. Between the trimmed V and J ends, which lost 1 base and 4 bases, there was a span of 5 bases. The CDR3 spans 14 residues. The CDR3 DNA follows: TGTGCCAGCAGCTTAGCCCGGGGGGCCAACGTCCTGACTTTC. Translated: CASSLARGANVLTF.

This chain joins TRBV19 and TRBJ1-5; TRBD1 might be the D (6 bases). V was pared by 3 bases and J by 4 bases, with 13 bases between. Germline V CDR1 and CDR2: LNHDA, SQIVND (reference sequence). This CDR3 has 15 amino acids. The CDR3 reads CASSMSPRGNQPQHF. In DNA form, the CDR3 reads TGTGCCAGTAGTATGTCCCCCAGGGGAAATCAGCCCCAGCATTTT.

The J gene is TRBJ2-7, the V gene TRBV3-1; a weak D match, TRBD1 (5 bases). CDR1 and CDR2 (germline): LGHDT, YNNKEL (reference sequence). The CDR3 loop spans 12 amino acids. Trimming took off 2 bases at V and 6 bases at J, with 8 bases between the two ends. CDR3 sequence reads: CASSQRTGEQYF. The CDR3 bases are TGTGCCAGCAGCCAACGAACAGGCGAGCAGTACTTC.

This chain connects TRBV7-8 to TRBJ1-1; TRBD1 is a possible D gene (5 bases). The V gene's germline CDR1 is SGHVS and CDR2 FQNEAQ. Trimming left V 1 base short and J 3 bases short, with 12 bases between. This CDR3 contains 15 residues. The CDR3 loop is CASSLVGKGDTEAFF. For the CDR3, the DNA is TGTGCCAGCAGCTTAGTCGGGAAAGGGGACACTGAAGCTTTCTTT.

The rearrangement joins TRBV24-1 to TRBJ2-3; 7 nucleotides match TRBD1. V shed 3 bases and J 1 base; nucleotides not matched to a gene: 6. The length of the CDR3 is 16 residues. Germline V lookup: CDR1 KGHDR, CDR2 SFDVKD. In DNA, the CDR3 is TGTGCCACCAGTGATCCAACAGGGGTCGGCACAGATACGCAGTATTTT. Protein sequence: CATSDPTGVGTDTQYF.

The chain couples TRBV18 to TRBJ2-7; possibly TRBD1 or TRBD2 for D (5 bases each). Germline V gene data show CDR1 as KGHSH and CDR2 as LQKENI. This CDR3 is built from 15 residues. V lost 6 bases and J lost 5, with 20 bases in between. As DNA, the CDR3 is TGTGCCAGCTCCTCCCCCGGGACCCCAAGGGACGAGCAGTACTTC. It specifies CASSSPGTPRDEQYF.

V gene TRBV19 combines with J gene TRBJ2-1; TRBD2 matches 7 bases. The CDR3 is made up of 16 amino acids. With 3 bases clipped from V and 4 bases from J, the junction kept 9 bases outside the gene matches. Germline loops: CDR1 LNHDA, CDR2 SQIVND (reference sequence). The CDR3 bases are TGTGCCAGTAGTATCCCAGGACTAGGGCGGTACAATGAGCAGTTCTTC. As protein: CASSIPGLGRYNEQFF. Drawing the rest from reference TRBV19 and TRBJ2-1, the complete variable domain is DGGITQSPKYLFRKEGQNVTLSCEQNLNHDAMYWYRQDPGQGLRLIYYSQIVNDFQKGDIAEGYSVSREKKESFPLTVTSAQKNPTAFYLCASSIPGLGRYNEQFFGPGTRLTVL.

The V gene is TRBV20-1, the J gene TRBJ1-5, with D perhaps matching TRBD1 (6 bases). V was shortened by 7 bases and J by 1 base, with 11 bases between the two germline ends. Germline V gene sequence: CDR1 DFQATT, CDR2 SNEGSKA (reference sequence). The CDR3 contains 13 residues. The CDR3 protein is CSGQVISNQPQHF. The CDR3 coding sequence is TGCAGTGGACAGGTCATCAGCAATCAGCCCCAGCATTTT.

The chain combines TRBV19 with TRBJ2-5; D perhaps matches TRBD2 (5 bases). The V and J ends lost 2 bases and 5 bases respectively, with 18 bases between them. The CDR3 runs to 16 residues. Germline V gene data show CDR1 as LNHDA and CDR2 as SQIVND (reference sequence). The CDR3 loop is CASSITGVAPRETQYF. Here the CDR3 DNA reads TGTGCCAGTAGTATAACCGGGGTGGCCCCGCGCGAGACCCAGTACTTC.

The rearrangement uses TRBV2 and TRBJ2-5; 9 bases map to TRBD2. The CDR3 consists of 14 residues. Germline trimming cut 6 bases from V and 2 bases from J; bases unmatched to any gene: 4. Per germline, CDR1 SNHLY and CDR2 FYNNEI. CDR3 sequence (DNA): TGTGCCAGCAGGGTAGCGGGGGTGCAAGAGACCCAGTACTTC. Amino acids: CASRVAGVQETQYF.

The V gene is TRBV6-5, the J gene TRBJ1-6, with unresolved D. The CDR3 contains 12 residues. The V end was cut by 2 bases, the J end by 9 bases, with 5 bases between. Germline CDR1 MNHEY, CDR2 SVGAGI. The CDR3 loop reads CASSYGRSPLHF. The CDR3 DNA is TGTGCCAGCAGTTACGGCCGTTCACCCCTCCACTTT.